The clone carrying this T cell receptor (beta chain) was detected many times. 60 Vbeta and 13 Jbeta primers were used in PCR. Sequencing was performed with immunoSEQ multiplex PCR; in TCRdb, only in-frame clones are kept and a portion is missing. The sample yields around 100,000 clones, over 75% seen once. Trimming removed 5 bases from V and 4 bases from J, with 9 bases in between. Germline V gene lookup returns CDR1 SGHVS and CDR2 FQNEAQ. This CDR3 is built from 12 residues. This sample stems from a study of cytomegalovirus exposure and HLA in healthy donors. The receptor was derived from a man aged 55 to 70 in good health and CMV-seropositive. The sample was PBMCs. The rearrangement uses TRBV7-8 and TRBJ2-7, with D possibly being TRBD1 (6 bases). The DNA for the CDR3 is TGTGCCAGCAGCAACAGGGATTACGAGCAGTACTTC. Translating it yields CASSNRDYEQYF.